This is a list of T cell receptor beta chains from one sample in a study of cytotoxic CD8 clonotypes in ibrutinib-treated CLL. Produced via immunoSEQ multiplex PCR; TCRdb's table is partial and in-frame only. The profile shows roughly 63,000 clones, 45% to 60% of them singletons. Material: PBMCs, obtained after 12 months of ibrutinib treatment. Receptors were obtained from a human donor with chronic lymphocytic leukemia. The CDR3 runs from the conserved cysteine through the conserved F or W. The order of the fields is D gene, V gene, J gene, clone size, CDR3 DNA, CDR3 protein. The D gene is left open where the match is weak. Rows may omit the clone size; those that give it use once, few, many or a size class.

>TRBD2|TRBV11-2|TRBJ2-3|-
TGTGCCAGCAGCTTGAGTAGCGGGAGCGGGAATACGCAGTATTTT
CASSLSSGSGNTQYF
>-|TRBV7-9|TRBJ1-2|-
TGTGCCAGCAGGTTGGGGACTAACTATGGCTACACCTTC
CASRLGTNYGYTF
>TRBD1|TRBV28|TRBJ1-3|-
TGTGCCAGCAGCATGACAGGGTCCTCAAGAAACACCATATATTTT
CASSMTGSSRNTIYF
>-|TRBV9|TRBJ1-1|few
TGTGCCAGCAGCGTTGGGCGGAACACTGAAGCTTTCTTT
CASSVGRNTEAFF
>-|TRBV7-9|TRBJ2-7|-
TGTGCCAGCAGCTTAGTTGGAGAGATCGAGCAGTACTTC
CASSLVGEIEQYF
>TRBD2|TRBV28|TRBJ2-2|-
TGTGCCAGCAGTGGTACTAGCGCCGCCGACCCCGGGGAGCTGTTTTTT
CASSGTSAADPGELFF
>-|TRBV11-2|TRBJ2-7|-
TGTGCCAGCAGCGCCCAGGACTATTCCTACGAGCAGTACTTC
CASSAQDYSYEQYF
>-|TRBV27|TRBJ2-7|-
TGTGCCAGCAGCGTAAGACTAGTTGGTCCCCACGAGCAGTACTTC
CASSVRLVGPHEQYF
>-|TRBV28|TRBJ2-3|-
TGTGCCAGCACCCTACCCGGGGATACGCAGTATTTT
CASTLPGDTQYF
>-|TRBV29-1|TRBJ1-5|-
TGCAGCGCTCTAGAGGGGTATAGCAATCAGCCCCAGCATTTT
CSALEGYSNQPQHF
>TRBD2|TRBV5-1|TRBJ2-5|-
TGCGCCAGCAGCTCGCCGTCCAAGCCTGACTGGGGGACTAGCGGGGGCCTTCAAGAGACCCAGTACTTC
CASSSPSKPDWGTSGGLQETQYF
>TRBD1|TRBV7-2|TRBJ1-3|-
TGTGCCAGCAGCTTAGGTCCAGGGGGGACTCTCTCTGGAAACACCATATATTTT
CASSLGPGGTLSGNTIYF
>-|TRBV6-5|TRBJ2-6|-
TGTGCCAGCAGTTACGGGGGCGTCCCCAGGGCCAACGTCCTGACTTTC
CASSYGGVPRANVLTF
>TRBD1|TRBV6-4|TRBJ1-6|-
TGTGCCAGCAGTTTCGGGACAGATAATTCACCCCTCCACTTT
CASSFGTDNSPLHF
>-|TRBV6-6|TRBJ1-1|once
TGTGCCAGCAGGCGGATGGTGGGCACTGAAGCTTTCTTT
CASRRMVGTEAFF
>TRBD1|TRBV5-1|TRBJ1-5|-
TGCGCCAGCAGCCCCGGGACAGGATATAATCAGCCCCAGCATTTT
CASSPGTGYNQPQHF
>-|TRBV7-2|TRBJ2-2|-
TGTGCCAGCAGCCTCGGGGTGGGGGCGAACACCGGGGAGCTGTTTTTT
CASSLGVGANTGELFF
>-|TRBV4-2|TRBJ1-3|once
TGTGCCAGCAGCTTTCGAGGGACCCCGTTTGTCTTT
CASSFRGTPFVF
>-|TRBV27|TRBJ1-1|many
TGTGCCAGCAGTTTAAACGTTCTCACTGAAGCTTTCTTT
CASSLNVLTEAFF
>-|TRBV7-2|TRBJ1-4|-
TGTGCCAGCAGCTTCGGGGGCCTAAGTCTGTTTTTT
CASSFGGLSLFF
>-|TRBV15|TRBJ2-5|-
TGTGCCACCAGCAGAGATCTCCCCTCGCTTTACAGGGTGGGAGAGACCCAGTACTTC
CATSRDLPSLYRVGETQYF
>-|TRBV7-9|TRBJ2-7|-
TGTGCCAGCAGCCTTAGACAGACTGATACCTACGAGCAGTACTTC
CASSLRQTDTYEQYF